This T cell receptor beta chain was observed in a study of response to subunit inactivated influenza vaccine. Findings and limits, study-wide: Authors proposed each seasonal influenza vaccination draws in few new T cells.

Deletions cut 3 bases from V and 2 bases from J, with 11 bases between. CDR1 is SNHLY, CDR2 FYNNEI, per germline. The length of the CDR3 is 15 residues. Via MiXCR, TCRdb re-called the RT-PCR reads, giving one row per CDR3 protein. The table shows roughly 670,000 distinct CDR3 sequences, with about 14% occurring only once. This clonotype was picked up many times. Its specificity is not known. The gene calls are TRBV2 and TRBJ2-1; weak D call: TRBD1 (6 bases). This specimen was PBMCs from blood, taken 14 to 15 days before vaccination. The source is a man aged 45 to 65 who received an inactivated influenza vaccine. CDR3 region: CASSEQGTTYNEQFF. The CDR3 DNA is TGTGCCAGCAGTGAGCAAGGGACAACCTACAATGAGCAGTTCTTC.